This TCR beta chain was profiled in a study of CD8 T cells in ankylosing spondylitis. Study-wide results and limits: The study looked at matched synovial fluid samples from ankylosing spondylitis patients. Disease-linked clones were reported to be significantly enriched there. Disease-linked clones displayed a CD8+ phenotype and appeared relatively rarely in peripheral blood.

Germline V CDR1 and CDR2: DFQATT, SNEGSKA (reference sequence). Trimming took off 7 bases at V and 5 bases at J, with 21 bases between the two ends. CDR3 length equals 15 residues. Turning to this clonotype: The antigen is not known. Being one base from a much bigger clone, this may be a read error.

Making the TCR beta libraries involved quantitative 5'-RACE with molecular barcodes. Via MiXCR, TCRdb re-called the 5' RACE reads, giving one row per CDR3 protein. The sample shows under 400,000 distinct CDR3 sequences, under 14% of them seen only once. The V and J genes are TRBV20-1 and TRBJ2-1; D could derive from TRBD1 or TRBD2 (7 bases each). Sequencing used blood, either unsorted or a sorted T cell fraction (not recorded which). This receptor was taken from a female donor with ankylosing spondylitis or in good health (not recorded which). The CDR3 reads CSGAQGGGGNNEQFF. The CDR3 DNA is TGCAGTGGGGCCCAGGGGGGGGGCGGAAACAATGAGCAGTTCTTC.